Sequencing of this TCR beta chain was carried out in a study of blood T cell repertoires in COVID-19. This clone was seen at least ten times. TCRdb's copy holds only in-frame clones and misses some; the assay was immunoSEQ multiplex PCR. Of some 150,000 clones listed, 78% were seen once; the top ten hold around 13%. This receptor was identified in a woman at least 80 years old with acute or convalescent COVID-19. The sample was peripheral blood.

CDR3 loop: CASSLGTSGSGYF. CDR3 nucleotide sequence: TGTGCCAGCAGCCTCGGGACTAGCGGGAGCGGGTACTTC. J is TRBJ2-4 and V is TRBV5-6, with 14 bases that match TRBD2. Germline values: CDR1 SGHDT, CDR2 YYEEEE. V lost 4 bases and J lost 15; bases outside the gene matches: 6. This CDR3 contains 13 residues.